This passage covers 19 T cell receptor beta chains from one sample sequenced in a study of lymphopenia after photon versus proton radiotherapy (dated by TCRdb to about 2019). The library was generated by the immunoSEQ multiplex PCR assay. Drawn from immuneACCESS, this table holds only the in-frame rearrangements with V and J called that TCRdb kept. Clones are partly lost; checked studies trace under half to an unresolved V gene and leave the rest unexplained. The sample data list about 28,000 clones, and about four fifths of these were observed just once. Approximately 31% of the sample is in the top ten clones. Material: peripheral blood, obtained from a patient treated with photon-based radiotherapy. These TCRs come from a man aged 45-60 years with gastric cancer.

The V and J genes are TRBV10-3 and TRBJ2-6; D uncertain. V was trimmed by 2 bases and J by 1 base, leaving 15 bases between them. The CDR3 covers 18 residues. The V gene's germline CDR1 is ENHRY and CDR2 SYGVKD. The DNA of the CDR3 is TGTGCCATCAGTGAGGGTAGTCGTGAATCTTCTGGGGCCAACGTCCTGACTTTC. This sequence encodes CAISEGSRESSGANVLTF.

The CDR3 DNA reads TGTGCCAGCAGTTACTCGGGGCCAAATGAGCAGTTCTTC. It is translated as CASSYSGPNEQFF. V usage is TRBV6-6 and J usage is TRBJ2-1; the D gene is possibly TRBD1 (5 bases). This CDR3 has 13 amino acids. From germline, CDR1 is MNHNY and CDR2 SVGAGI (reference sequence). V dropped 0 bases and J dropped 7 bases, with 7 bases sitting between them.

This clone was picked up a small number of times. The chain combines TRBV30 with TRBJ1-2; D not resolved. Germline CDR1 reads GTSNPN; CDR2 reads SVGIG (reference sequence). The germline V and J ends were trimmed by 3 bases and 6 bases, with 14 bases remaining between them. The CDR3 is 13 amino acids. CDR3 sequence (DNA): TGTGCCTGGAGGATTATTTCCTCCCATGGCTACACCTTC. Encoded protein: CAWRIISSHGYTF.

The genes are TRBV2 and TRBJ1-1, with a tentative D call TRBD1 (6 bases). CDR1 and CDR2 (germline): SNHLY, FYNNEI. The CDR3 is 13 amino acids. The CDR3: CTQHREEATEAFF. In nucleotides, the CDR3 is TGTACGCAGCACAGGGAGGAGGCCACTGAAGCTTTCTTT.

The V call is TRBV27, the J call TRBJ2-3, with 8 bases that match TRBD2. From germline, CDR1 is MNHEY and CDR2 SMNVEV (reference sequence). This CDR3 contains 15 residues. J gave up 4 bases and V 6 bases, and 9 bases lay outside the gene matches. In DNA, the CDR3 is TGTGCCAGCAGCTCAACGGGGGGGCTTGCAGATACGCAGTATTTT. Amino acids: CASSSTGGLADTQYF.

J is TRBJ2-5 and V is TRBV2, with 14 nucleotides matching TRBD2. Germline-derived CDR1 and CDR2 are SNHLY and FYNNEI. Losses at the gene ends were 4 bases for V and 5 bases for J; bases not matched to a gene: 6. The CDR3 sequence is 16 residues long. This CDR3 is CASSGGLAGGSETQYF. CDR3 sequence (DNA): TGTGCCAGCAGTGGCGGACTAGCGGGGGGTAGTGAGACCCAGTACTTC.

This chain joins TRBV4-3 and TRBJ1-1; D not certain. Trimming took off 5 bases at V and 0 bases at J, with 7 bases between the two ends. This CDR3 is built from 13 residues. The germline V gene has CDR1 LGHNA and CDR2 YSLEER. CDR3 sequence reads: CASSSHMNTEAFF. The CDR3 bases are TGCGCCAGCAGCTCCCATATGAACACTGAAGCTTTCTTT.

This clone is medium-sized by share. CDR3 DNA: TGTGCCAGCAGCTTAGATCTCCCAGATTCACCCCTCCACTTT. The encoded protein is CASSLDLPDSPLHF. The V call is TRBV11-2, the J call TRBJ1-6, with D unclear. The CDR3 has 14 residues. Trimming removed 0 bases from V and 8 bases from J, with 8 bases in between. Germline V CDR1 and CDR2: SGHAT, FQNNGV.

As concerns this clone: Other DNA sequences of this sample code for an identical CDR3. The chain is built from TRBV7-2 and TRBJ2-2, with D maybe TRBD2 (6 bases). The CDR3 sequence is 14 residues long. The ends were cut back, 5 bases at V and 5 bases at J, with 12 bases in the middle. Germline CDR1 is SGHTA and CDR2 is FQGNSA. For the CDR3, the DNA is TGTGCCAGCAGCCCCCAGGCGGGGACCGGGGAGCTGTTTTTT. It yields the protein CASSPQAGTGELFF.

The rearrangement uses TRBV19 and TRBJ1-3; D perhaps matches TRBD1 (5 bases). The CDR3 is 14 residues long. In germline, CDR1 is LNHDA, CDR2 SQIVND (reference sequence). The ends were cut back, 5 bases at V and 4 bases at J, with 12 bases in the middle. CDR3 protein: CASSPASGGNTIYF. As DNA, the CDR3 is TGTGCCAGTAGTCCCGCATCAGGGGGAAACACCATATATTTT. Full variable domain (rest looked up from reference TRBV19 and TRBJ1-3): DGGITQSPKYLFRKEGQNVTLSCEQNLNHDAMYWYRQDPGQGLRLIYYSQIVNDFQKGDIAEGYSVSREKKESFPLTVTSAQKNPTAFYLCASSPASGGNTIYFGEGSWLTVV.

This chain uses TRBV10-2 with TRBJ1-2; no clear D. The CDR3 runs to 13 residues. CDR1 is WSHSY and CDR2 is SAAADI in the germline V gene. Trimming took 8 bases from V and 5 from J, leaving 15 bases between them. The CDR3 reads CASSSGTVYGYTF. The CDR3 nucleotides are TGCGCCAGCTCTTCGGGCACGGTATATGGCTACACCTTC.

The rearrangement joins TRBV14 to TRBJ2-5; 7 bases align to TRBD2. The CDR3 consists of 15 residues. Germline loops: CDR1 SGHDN, CDR2 FVKESK. J lost 0 bases, V lost 4 bases, and 5 bases had no gene match. The CDR3 region is CASSRASGDQETQYF. In DNA, the CDR3 is TGTGCCAGCAGCCGAGCCAGCGGGGACCAAGAGACCCAGTACTTC.

The rearrangement joins TRBV9 to TRBJ1-3; TRBD1 matches at 7 bases. V was clipped by 2 bases and J by 3 bases; unmatched bases: 2. CDR1 is SGDLS, CDR2 YYNGEE, per germline. The CDR3 runs 14 residues. CDR3 in amino acids: CASSVDRDGNTIYF. The DNA of the CDR3 is TGTGCCAGCAGCGTTGACAGGGATGGAAACACCATATATTTT.

The rearrangement uses TRBV29-1 and TRBJ2-4; 9 bases align to TRBD1. The J segment lost 9 bases and the V segment lost 7 bases, leaving 13 bases of the junction unmatched. CDR1 SQVTM and CDR2 ANQGSEA come from the germline V gene. The CDR3 runs to 14 residues. The CDR3 DNA reads as TGCAGCGCCATGACAGGGGGTGGTAGTGGCATTCAGTACTTC. As protein: CSAMTGGGSGIQYF.

This clone was recorded a few times. The V call is TRBV12-5, the J call TRBJ2-7, with 10 bases fitting TRBD1. V lost 7 bases, J lost 4 bases, and 37 bases stayed unmatched. Germline lookup yields CDR1 LGHNT and CDR2 FRNRAP. CDR3 length: 24 amino acids. The CDR3 loop reads CASDPLLFAGWVYWKRQGAYEQYF. The CDR3 coding sequence is TGTGCTAGTGATCCTCTTTTGTTTGCGGGTTGGGTTTACTGGAAAAGACAGGGGGCATACGAGCAGTACTTC.

This clone was detected only a few times. CDR3 DNA sequence: TGTGCCAGCAGCGATGTCCCGGGACAGGGAATACCATACTCTGGAAACACCATATATTTT. Its translation: CASSDVPGQGIPYSGNTIYF. The genes are TRBV7-8 and TRBJ1-3, with TRBD1 matching 9 bases. V trimming: 5 bases; J trimming: 0 bases; junction bases outside the gene matches: 17. The CDR3 covers 20 residues. CDR1 is SGHVS, CDR2 FQNEAQ, per germline.

The rearrangement joins TRBV18 to TRBJ2-3; 7 bases are shared with TRBD1. The CDR3 runs 15 residues. CDR1 KGHSH and CDR2 LQKENI come from the germline V gene. The V segment lost 3 bases and the J segment 2 bases; nucleotides outside the gene matches: 5. CDR3 sequence reads: CASSPWGQFTDTQYF. CDR3 DNA: TGTGCCAGCTCACCGTGGGGACAGTTCACAGATACGCAGTATTTT.

A note on this clone: At one end, the junction sequence differs from germline, possibly due to a read error. The chain combines TRBV6-1 with TRBJ2-3; D uncertain. This CDR3 has 10 residues. Germline V gives CDR1 MNHNS, CDR2 SASEGT. This chain's CDR3 is CASIEDTQYF. In DNA form, the CDR3 reads TGTGCCAGCATTGAAGATACGCAGTATTTT.

The V gene is TRBV5-1, the J gene TRBJ2-5; 7 nucleotides line up with TRBD1. CDR1 SGHRS and CDR2 YFSETQ come from the germline V gene. After removal of 5 bases from V and 2 bases from J, the junction contained 3 bases not matched to a gene. CDR3 length: 13 amino acids. Here the CDR3 reads CASRDRPQETQYF. Written as DNA, the CDR3 is TGCGCCAGCAGGGACAGGCCACAAGAGACCCAGTACTTC. The entire variable domain, with the rest obtained from reference TRBV5-1 and TRBJ2-5, is as follows: KAGVTQTPRYLIKTRGQQVTLSCSPISGHRSVSWYQQTPGQGLQFLFEYFSETQRNKGNFPGRFSGRQFSNSRSEMNVSTLELGDSALYLCASRDRPQETQYFGPGTRLLVL.